The present entry profiles one TCR beta chain with its context. This clone showed up just once. Its antigen is currently not known. No much larger clonotype is one base removed from it; base qualities were not supplied. The time point label here, explained by the study, means: 12 months on ibrutinib. For TCR beta library preparation, roughly 2 micrograms of genomic DNA were extracted from the cryopreserved PBMCs. Longitudinal blood samples from CLL patients on ibrutinib monotherapy were analyzed using high-throughput TCR beta sequencing. The patients took part in an open-label, single-center phase 2 trial of ibrutinib monotherapy. Each clonotype received, on average, around 10x coverage in deep resolution sequencing performed on a MiSeq, where the target depth lay between 1 in 1 million and 1 in 200,000 T cells. TCR beta libraries were generated with the immunoSEQ hsTCRB Kit. On the authors' methods: ImmunoSEQ Data Assistant and ImmunoSEQ Analyzer were used for data analysis, and V, D and J genes were assigned according to IMGT definitions. Clonality, which ranges from 0 to 1, was calculated as one minus the normalized Shannon entropy of productive rearrangement frequencies. Only overrepresented clonotypes making up at least 0.05% of the repertoire of each patient were included in the public clonotype analysis. Repertoires from roughly 13 age-matched healthy donors in immuneACCESS were used as clonality controls. TCRdb's version of the immuneACCESS table is confined to in-frame rearrangements and falls short of the full clone set. An unresolved V gene accounts for under half of the shortfall where checked; the remainder is of unknown origin. V and J calls and clone size come straight from that table; D and trimming were deduced from the DNA. This sample is represented by 150,000 or so clones; 60% to 80% of them were singletons. The ten largest clonotypes hold roughly a quarter of the sample.

This entry comes from a study of cytotoxic CD8 clonotypes in ibrutinib-treated CLL (dated by TCRdb to 2020 to 2023). Context from the whole study: The cohort included roughly 15 treatment-naive and about a dozen relapsed/refractory patients; around 17 were IGHV unmutated. Partial responses were observed in about 24 patients and complete responses in 2; after a median follow-up of 68 months, remission was maintained in 14 patients and progression was observed in some 12. Response samples were taken after a median of 12 months on treatment, ranging from about 6 to 40 months. On average, each sample yielded approximately 250,000 productive templates and about 95,000 productive rearrangements. Of the roughly 90 people in the trial, 25 to 30 had longitudinal samples available. Cryopreserved peripheral blood mononuclear cells were obtained before treatment, at response, and at either sustained remission or disease progression. Patients were still on ibrutinib when every remission and progressive disease sample was collected.

At the junction V is shortened by 7 bases and J by 1 base; bases outside the gene matches: 7. Including cysteine and phenylalanine, the CDR3 has 14 amino acids. Just the 42-base CDR3 DNA is kept, in frame starting at base 1. CDR1 LNHDA and CDR2 SQIVND were looked up in the germline V gene (reference sequence). Study-wide conclusions, independent of this receptor: Public clonotypes were found to be uncommon and were observed to contract or remain stable during treatment; the increase in clonality was shown to reflect expansion of private clonotypes at ibrutinib response. Baseline clonality exceeded that of age-matched healthy donors and correlated strongly with circulating CD8+ T-cell counts. Sustained-remission and progressing patients did not have matched sampling times, and lymph node repertoires were not examined. At ibrutinib response clonality went up, during sustained remission it held steady, and at progression it dropped back toward baseline.

This clonotype was obtained from a human donor with chronic lymphocytic leukemia. The specimen comprised PBMCs, sampled after 12 months of ibrutinib treatment. The chain employs TRBV19 and TRBJ2-7; a stretch of 7 junction bases matches TRBD2. The nucleotide sequence reads TGTGCCAGTATCGGGGGGATGCCGTCCTACGAGCAGTACTTC. This gives the protein CASIGGMPSYEQYF.